This is a list of T cell receptor beta chains from one sample in a study of molecular identifiers for immune sequencing clone quantification. MiXCR, run by TCRdb on the PCR reads, gives a single entry per CDR3 protein. The top ten clones hold around 4.2% of a sample with approximately 100,000 distinct CDR3 sequences, about 35% of them seen once. What was sequenced was naive CD8+ T cells from blood, with Jurkat cell RNA spiked in. All receptors derive from a human donor in good health. Some libraries in this study had Jurkat cell RNA spiked in. The CDR3 runs from the conserved cysteine through the conserved F or W. The order of the fields is V gene, clone size, D gene, CDR3 length, J gene, CDR3 DNA, CDR3 protein. The D gene is left open where the match is weak. A row's size may be missing; if present it is once, few, many or a size class.

>TRBV5-6|NA|NA|13|TRBJ2-7
TGTGCCAGCAGCTTGCAGTCGAATAGGGAGCAGTACTTC
CASSLQSNREQYF
>TRBV5-4|many|NA|11|TRBJ2-7
TGTGCCAGCAGCACCGGGTCCGAGCAGTACTTC
CASSTGSEQYF
>TRBV20-1|few|TRBD1|14|TRBJ1-5
TGCAGTGCTAGAACCCCAGGGGGCTTGCAGCCCCAGCATTTT
CSARTPGGLQPQHF
>TRBV9|NA|NA|16|TRBJ2-1
TGTGCCAGCAGCCCCCGAGGAGGGGCGAGATACAATGAGCAGTTCTTC
CASSPRGGARYNEQFF
>TRBV7-2|many|NA|14|TRBJ2-7
TGTGCCAGCAGCTTAGGGGTAGGGGCCTACGAGCAGTACTTC
CASSLGVGAYEQYF
>TRBV20-1|many|TRBD2|15|TRBJ2-3
TGCAGTGCTAGAGATCTAGCGGAAAGCACAGATACGCAGTATTTT
CSARDLAESTDTQYF
>TRBV24-1|many|NA|12|TRBJ2-3
TGTGCCACCAGGGATAGCACAGATACGCAGTATTTT
CATRDSTDTQYF
>TRBV27|NA|NA|13|TRBJ2-3
TGTGCCAGCAGTTTACTTAGCACAGCTACGCAGTATTTT
CASSLLSTATQYF
>TRBV2|many|NA|11|TRBJ2-3
TGTGCCAGGGTGAACATAGATACGCAGTATTTT
CARVNIDTQYF
>TRBV7-9|few|NA|12|TRBJ2-7
TGTGCCAGCAGCTTAGGGTTGCAAGAGCAGTACTTC
CASSLGLQEQYF
>TRBV20-1|many|NA|14|TRBJ1-5
TGCAGTGCAACGGGACCGACGAACAATCAGCCCCAGCATTTT
CSATGPTNNQPQHF
>TRBV4-1|few|NA|15|TRBJ2-7
TGCGCCAGCAGCCAAGCCTCCAGCTTTTCCTACGAGCAGTACTTC
CASSQASSFSYEQYF
>TRBV19|few|NA|15|TRBJ2-7
TGTGCCAGTAGTATACCGAAACTTAGCTCCTACGAGCAGTACTTC
CASSIPKLSSYEQYF
>TRBV28|many|TRBD2|13|TRBJ2-7
TGTGCCAGCAGTTTACTAGCGGGAGATGAGCAGTACTTC
CASSLLAGDEQYF
>TRBV12-3/TRBV12-4|NA|NA|13|TRBJ2-3
TGTGCCAGCAGTTTTGGAATGGGAGATACGCAGTATTTT
CASSFGMGDTQYF
>TRBV7-2|many|NA|13|TRBJ2-1
TGTGCCAGCAGAACAGACAGGCACAATGAGCAGTTCTTC
CASRTDRHNEQFF
>TRBV16|NA|NA|15|TRBJ2-4
TGTGCCAGCAGCCAGCGGCGGGAATTAAAAAACATTCAGTACTTC
CASSQRRELKNIQYF
>TRBV5-6|many|TRBD1|16|TRBJ2-4
TGTGCCAGCAGCCACCCACAGGGGCAGGGCAAAAACATTCAGTACTTC
CASSHPQGQGKNIQYF
>TRBV11-2|NA|NA|14|TRBJ1-1
TGTGCCAGCAGCTTAGGAGGGATAAACACTGAAGCTATCTTT
CASSLGGINTEAIF
>TRBV7-2|few|NA|13|TRBJ2-2
TGTGCCAGCAGCTCCCTCGGCACCGGGGAGCTGTTTTTT
CASSSLGTGELFF
>TRBV9|NA|NA|13|TRBJ2-2
TGTGCCAGCAGCACACCTTACGCCGGGGAGCTGTTTTTT
CASSTPYAGELFF
>TRBV4-3|few|TRBD1|15|TRBJ2-7
TGCGCCAGCAGCCAATCTGGGACAGGGACCTACGAGCAGTACTTC
CASSQSGTGTYEQYF
>TRBV29-1|few|TRBD2|12|TRBJ2-4
TGCAGCGTTGAGGGCGGGGGGAACATTCAGTACTTC
CSVEGGGNIQYF
>TRBV11-2|NA|TRBD2|15|TRBJ2-7
TGTGCCAGCAGCTACCCAGGGACTAGCGGCTACGAGCAGTACTTC
CASSYPGTSGYEQYF
>TRBV20-1|many|TRBD2|17|TRBJ2-3
TGCAGTGCACGGGGACTAGCGGGAGGTATTGGCACAGATACGCAGTATTTT
CSARGLAGGIGTDTQYF
>TRBV6-2/TRBV6-3|NA|NA|13|TRBJ2-2
TGTGCCAGCAGTTACTGGAACACCGGGGAGCTGCTTTTT
CASSYWNTGELLF
>TRBV11-1|NA|TRBD2|15|TRBJ2-2
TGTGCCAGCAGCTACCTAGCGGGAGACACCGGGGAGCTGTTTTTT
CASSYLAGDTGELFF
>TRBV5-1|NA|NA|16|TRBJ2-7
TGCGCCAGCAGCTCAGCCTTCGGACGGACCTCCTACGAGCAGTACTTC
CASSSAFGRTSYEQYF
>TRBV5-1|many|NA|15|TRBJ2-3
TGCGCCAGCAGCTTCTACTCCCTAGGGACAGATACGCAGTATTTT
CASSFYSLGTDTQYF
>TRBV28|many|TRBD2|16|TRBJ2-3
TGTGCCAGCAGTTTTCATAGCGGGAGCCCGGATAATACGCAGTATTTT
CASSFHSGSPDNTQYF
>TRBV12-3/TRBV12-4|NA|TRBD1|14|TRBJ1-3
TGTGCCAGCAGGACAGGGGGCTCTGGAAACACCATATATTTT
CASRTGGSGNTIYF
>TRBV28|few|NA|15|TRBJ2-3
TGTGCCAGCAGTACCCGACTAGACCTCACAGATACGCAGTATTTT
CASSTRLDLTDTQYF
>TRBV9|once|TRBD1|13|TRBJ2-3
TGTGCCTGCGGGACAGGGGCCCCAGATACTCAGTATTTT
CACGTGAPDTQYF
>TRBV20-1|few|TRBD2|15|TRBJ2-7
TGCAGTGCTAGAGATTACGATAGCGGGATAGCCGAGCAGTACTTC
CSARDYDSGIAEQYF
>TRBV6-4|NA|TRBD2|16|TRBJ2-1
TGTGCCGGCAGTGACTCGGGAGGCGGGAGGGCCCCTGAGCAGTTCTTC
CAGSDSGGGRAPEQFF
>TRBV7-9|NA|NA|12|TRBJ2-5
TGTGCCAGCGTGGGGTCTCCCGGGACCCAGTACTTC
CASVGSPGTQYF
>TRBV2|many|NA|15|TRBJ1-1
TGTGCCAGCAGTGAAAGGGTAGGGGCGAACACTGAAGCTTTCTTT
CASSERVGANTEAFF
>TRBV27|NA|NA|11|TRBJ2-1
TGTGCCAGCAGTTCGCACAATGAGCAGTTCTTC
CASSSHNEQFF
>TRBV7-3|NA|NA|16|TRBJ2-1
TGTGCCCGTTTAGAAAGAAGATTGTGCTCCTACGATGAGCAGTTCTTC
CARLERRLCSYDEQFF
>TRBV5-1|NA|NA|9|TRBJ2-1
TGCGCCACCTACAATGAGCAGTTCTTC
CATYNEQFF
>TRBV27|NA|TRBD1|15|TRBJ1-5
TGTGCCAGCAGTTTACTTGGACAGGCGGGGCGGCCCCAGCATTTT
CASSLLGQAGRPQHF
>TRBV27|NA|NA|13|TRBJ1-2
TGTGCCAGCAGTTTACTTGGGGGCCATGGCTACCCCTTC
CASSLLGGHGYPF
>TRBV4-2|many|TRBD2|16|TRBJ2-7
TGTGCCAGCAGCCAACCCGATCTAGCGGGAGAGCCCGAGCAGTACTTC
CASSQPDLAGEPEQYF
>TRBV2|NA|NA|13|TRBJ1-5
TGTGCCAGCAGTGAAGTCAGGGCGAAGCCCCAGCATTTT
CASSEVRAKPQHF
>TRBV19|NA|TRBD2|20|TRBJ2-7
TGTGCCAGTACCCACCCTGAGTCCAGGGTAGGGAAGCGGGACCGGTACGAGCAGTACTTC
CASTHPESRVGKRDRYEQYF
>TRBV2|NA|NA|11|TRBJ2-1
TGTGCCAACCGTCAACGCAATGAGCAGTTCTTC
CANRQRNEQFF
>TRBV27|NA|TRBD1|14|TRBJ2-1
TGTGCCAGCAGTCCACCCGGACAGGACAATGAGCAGTTCTTC
CASSPPGQDNEQFF
>TRBV6-6|many|NA|13|TRBJ1-4
TGTGCCAGCAGTTACCCCCGGAATGAAAAACTGTTTTTT
CASSYPRNEKLFF
>TRBV6-2/TRBV6-3|few|TRBD1|14|TRBJ1-5
TGTGCCAGCAGATGGACAGGTTCGTCTCAGCCCCAGCATTTT
CASRWTGSSQPQHF
>TRBV13|many|NA|15|TRBJ2-7
TGTGCCAGCAGCTTAATTGGGCTTGGCGGCTACGAGCAGTACTTC
CASSLIGLGGYEQYF
>TRBV5-6|few|NA|14|TRBJ2-5
TGTGCCAGCAGCTTAGGGGGTTCAATTCCGGACCAGTACTTC
CASSLGGSIPDQYF
>TRBV19|many|NA|13|TRBJ2-7
TGTGCCAGTAGTAGCAGGTCCGACTACGAGCAGTACTTC
CASSSRSDYEQYF
>TRBV20-1|NA|NA|16|TRBJ2-1
TGCAGTGCTAGGAGTCCGGTGGGTAAGCCCTACAATGAGCAGTTCTTC
CSARSPVGKPYNEQFF
>TRBV9|few|NA|16|TRBJ2-3
TGTGCCAGCAGCGTAGGATCAGGGCTAAGCACAGATACGCAGTATTTT
CASSVGSGLSTDTQYF